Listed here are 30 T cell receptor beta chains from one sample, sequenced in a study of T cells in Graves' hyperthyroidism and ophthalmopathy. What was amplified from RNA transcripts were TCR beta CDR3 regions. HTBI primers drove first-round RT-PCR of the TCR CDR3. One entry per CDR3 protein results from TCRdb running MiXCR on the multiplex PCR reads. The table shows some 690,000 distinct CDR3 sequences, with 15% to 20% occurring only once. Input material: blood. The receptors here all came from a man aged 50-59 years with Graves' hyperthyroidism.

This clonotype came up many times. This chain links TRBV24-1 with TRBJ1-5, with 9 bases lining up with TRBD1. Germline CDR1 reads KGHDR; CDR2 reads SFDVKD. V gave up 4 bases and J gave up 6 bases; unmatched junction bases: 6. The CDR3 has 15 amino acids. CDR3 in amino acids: CATSEGQGPSQPQHF. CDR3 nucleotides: TGTGCCACCAGTGAGGGACAGGGTCCTTCTCAGCCCCAGCATTTT.

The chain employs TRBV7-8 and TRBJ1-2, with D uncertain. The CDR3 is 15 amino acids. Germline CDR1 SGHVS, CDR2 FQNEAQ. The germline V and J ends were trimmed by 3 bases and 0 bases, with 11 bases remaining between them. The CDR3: CASSLSGDTNYGYTF. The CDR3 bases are TGTGCCAGCAGCTTGTCAGGTGATACTAACTATGGCTACACCTTC.

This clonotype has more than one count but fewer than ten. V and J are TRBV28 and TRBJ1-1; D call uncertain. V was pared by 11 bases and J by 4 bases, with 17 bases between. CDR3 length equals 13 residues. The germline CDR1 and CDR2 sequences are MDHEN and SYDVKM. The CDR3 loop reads CAATSHGFTEAFF. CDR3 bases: TGTGCCGCCACGTCTCACGGATTCACTGAAGCTTTCTTT.

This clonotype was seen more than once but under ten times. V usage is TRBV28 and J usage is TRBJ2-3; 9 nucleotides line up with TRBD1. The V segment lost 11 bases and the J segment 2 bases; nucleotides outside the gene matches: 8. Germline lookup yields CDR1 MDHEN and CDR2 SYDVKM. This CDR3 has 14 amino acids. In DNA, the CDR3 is TGTGCCTCCCGGGACAGGGAGGACACAGATACGCAGTATTTT. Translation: CASRDREDTDTQYF. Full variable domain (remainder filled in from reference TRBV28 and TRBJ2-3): DVKVTQSSRYLVKRTGEKVFLECVQDMDHENMFWYRQDPGLGLRLIYFSYDVKMKEKGDIPEGYSVSREKKERFSLILESASTNQTSMYLCASRDREDTDTQYFGPGTRLTVL.

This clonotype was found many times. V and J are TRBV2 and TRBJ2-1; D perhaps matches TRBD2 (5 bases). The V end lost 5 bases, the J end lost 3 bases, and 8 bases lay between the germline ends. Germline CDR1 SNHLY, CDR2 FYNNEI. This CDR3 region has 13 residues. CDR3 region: CASSRGLYNEQFF. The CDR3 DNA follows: TGTGCCAGCAGTAGAGGACTCTACAATGAGCAGTTCTTC.

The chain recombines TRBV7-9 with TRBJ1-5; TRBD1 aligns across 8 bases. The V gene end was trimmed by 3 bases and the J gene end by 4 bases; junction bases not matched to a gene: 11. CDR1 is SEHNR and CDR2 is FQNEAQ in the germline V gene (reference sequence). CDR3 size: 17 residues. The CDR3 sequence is CASSLGAGGLGNQPQHF. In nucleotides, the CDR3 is TGTGCCAGCAGCTTGGGTGCAGGGGGCCTAGGGAATCAGCCCCAGCATTTT.

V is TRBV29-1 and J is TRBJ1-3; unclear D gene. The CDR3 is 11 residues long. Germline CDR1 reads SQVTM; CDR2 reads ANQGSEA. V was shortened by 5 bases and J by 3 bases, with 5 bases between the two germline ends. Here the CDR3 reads CSVPFGNTIYF. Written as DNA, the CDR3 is TGCAGCGTTCCGTTTGGAAACACCATATATTTT.

CDR3 DNA: TGTGCCAGCAGCGTAGGTGGGTATGAGCAGTTCTTC. It specifies CASSVGGYEQFF. The chain recombines TRBV9 with TRBJ2-1; D unclear. This CDR3 comprises 12 residues. Looked up from germline, CDR1 is SGDLS and CDR2 is YYNGEE. V was clipped by 0 bases and J by 8 bases, with 6 bases between them.

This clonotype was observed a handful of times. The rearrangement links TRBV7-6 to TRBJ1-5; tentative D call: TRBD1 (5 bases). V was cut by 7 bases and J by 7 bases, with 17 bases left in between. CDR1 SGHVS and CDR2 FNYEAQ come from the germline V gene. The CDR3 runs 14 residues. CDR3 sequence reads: CASTPGGKHQPQHF. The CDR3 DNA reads TGTGCCAGCACCCCGGGGGGGAAGCACCAGCCCCAGCATTTT.

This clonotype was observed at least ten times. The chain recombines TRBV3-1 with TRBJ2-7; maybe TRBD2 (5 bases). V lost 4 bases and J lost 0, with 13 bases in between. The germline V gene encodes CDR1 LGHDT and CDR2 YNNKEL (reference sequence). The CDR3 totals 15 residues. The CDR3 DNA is TGTGCCAGCAGCCCCGGACTTCCCAGCTCCTACGAGCAGTACTTC. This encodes CASSPGLPSSYEQYF.

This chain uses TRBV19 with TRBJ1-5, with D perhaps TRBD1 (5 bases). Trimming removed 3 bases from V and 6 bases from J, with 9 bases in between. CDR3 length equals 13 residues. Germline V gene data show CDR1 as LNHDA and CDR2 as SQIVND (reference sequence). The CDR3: CASSMQGAQPQHF. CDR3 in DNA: TGTGCCAGTAGTATGCAGGGCGCTCAGCCCCAGCATTTT.

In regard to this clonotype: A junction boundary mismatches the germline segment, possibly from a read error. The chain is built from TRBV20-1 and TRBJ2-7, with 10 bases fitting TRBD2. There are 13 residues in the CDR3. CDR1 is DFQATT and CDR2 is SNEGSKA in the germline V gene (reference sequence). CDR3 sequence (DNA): TGCAGTGCTAGGGGGACTAGCGCGTACGTGCAGTACTTC. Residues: CSARGTSAYVQYF.

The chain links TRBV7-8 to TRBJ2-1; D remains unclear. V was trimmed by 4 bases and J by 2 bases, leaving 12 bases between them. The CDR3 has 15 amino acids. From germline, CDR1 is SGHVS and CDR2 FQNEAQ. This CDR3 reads CASSWERVTYNEQFF. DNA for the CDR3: TGTGCCAGCAGCTGGGAAAGGGTAACCTACAATGAGCAGTTCTTC.

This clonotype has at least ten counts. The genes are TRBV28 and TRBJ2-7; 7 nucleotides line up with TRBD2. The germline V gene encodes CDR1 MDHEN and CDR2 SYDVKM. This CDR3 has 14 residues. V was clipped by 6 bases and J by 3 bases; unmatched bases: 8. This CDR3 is CASRGGGYYYEQYF. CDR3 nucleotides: TGTGCCAGCAGGGGGGGGGGATACTACTACGAGCAGTACTTC.

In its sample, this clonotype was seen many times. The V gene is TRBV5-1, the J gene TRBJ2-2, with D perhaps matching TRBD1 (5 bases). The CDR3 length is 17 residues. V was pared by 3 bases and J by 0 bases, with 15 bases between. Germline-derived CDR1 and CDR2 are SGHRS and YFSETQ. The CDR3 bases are TGCGCCAGCAGCTATGCAGGGCCTCAACCGAACACCGGGGAGCTGTTTTTT. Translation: CASSYAGPQPNTGELFF.

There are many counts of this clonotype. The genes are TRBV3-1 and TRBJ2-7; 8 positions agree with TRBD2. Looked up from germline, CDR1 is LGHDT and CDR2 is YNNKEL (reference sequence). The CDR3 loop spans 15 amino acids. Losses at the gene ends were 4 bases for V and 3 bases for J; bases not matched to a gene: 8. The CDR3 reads CASSPMSGGYYEQYF. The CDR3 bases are TGTGCCAGCAGCCCCATGTCGGGAGGGTACTACGAGCAGTACTTC.

CDR3 protein: CSVWGGYSYEQYF. CDR3 sequence (DNA): TGCAGCGTTTGGGGTGGGTACTCCTACGAGCAGTACTTC. The rearrangement uses TRBV29-1 and TRBJ2-7; D gene uncertain. The germline gives CDR1 SQVTM, CDR2 ANQGSEA. The CDR3 is 13 amino acids. The V and J ends lost 5 bases and 0 bases respectively, with 11 bases between them.

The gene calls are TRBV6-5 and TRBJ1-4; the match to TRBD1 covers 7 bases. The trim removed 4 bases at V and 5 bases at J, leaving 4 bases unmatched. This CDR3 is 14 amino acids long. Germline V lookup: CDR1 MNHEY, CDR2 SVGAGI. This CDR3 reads CASSSRDRNEKLFF. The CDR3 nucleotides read TGTGCCAGCAGTTCACGGGACAGAAATGAAAAACTGTTTTTT.

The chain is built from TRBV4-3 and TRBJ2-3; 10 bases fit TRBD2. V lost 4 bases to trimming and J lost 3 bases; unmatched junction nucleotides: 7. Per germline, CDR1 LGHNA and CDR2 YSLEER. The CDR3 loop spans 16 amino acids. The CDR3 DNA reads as TGCGCCAGCAGCCTGCAACCGGGACTAGCGACAGATACGCAGTATTTT. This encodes CASSLQPGLATDTQYF.

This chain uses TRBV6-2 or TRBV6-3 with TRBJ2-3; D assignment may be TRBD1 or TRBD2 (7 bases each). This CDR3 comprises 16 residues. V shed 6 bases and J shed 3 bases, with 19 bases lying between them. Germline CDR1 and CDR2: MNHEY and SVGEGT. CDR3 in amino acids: CASRLSSGGGTDTQYF. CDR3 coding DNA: TGTGCCAGCAGACTCTCGTCAGGGGGAGGGACAGATACGCAGTATTTT.

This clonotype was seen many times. CDR3 DNA sequence: TGTGCCAGCAGCCCCCTTGACAGTGCGCTACGAGCTTTCTTT. Its protein is CASSPLDSALRAFF. The genes are TRBV9 and TRBJ1-1; maybe TRBD1 (5 bases). This CDR3 spans 14 amino acids. Germline V gene lookup returns CDR1 SGDLS and CDR2 YYNGEE. V lost 4 bases to trimming and J lost 10 bases, with 20 bases between them.

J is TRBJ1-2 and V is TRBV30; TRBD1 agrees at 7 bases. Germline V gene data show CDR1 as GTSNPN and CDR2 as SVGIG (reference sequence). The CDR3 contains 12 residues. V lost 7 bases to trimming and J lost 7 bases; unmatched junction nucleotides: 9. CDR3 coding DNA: TGTGCCTCCCGCGGAGGGGGCATTGGCTACACCTTC. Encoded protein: CASRGGGIGYTF. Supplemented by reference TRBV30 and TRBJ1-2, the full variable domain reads SQTIHQWPATLVQPVGSPLSLECTVEGTSNPNLYWYRQAAGRGLQLLFYSVGIGQISSEVPQNLSASRPQDRQFILSSKKLLLSDSGFYLCASRGGGIGYTFGSGTRLTVV.

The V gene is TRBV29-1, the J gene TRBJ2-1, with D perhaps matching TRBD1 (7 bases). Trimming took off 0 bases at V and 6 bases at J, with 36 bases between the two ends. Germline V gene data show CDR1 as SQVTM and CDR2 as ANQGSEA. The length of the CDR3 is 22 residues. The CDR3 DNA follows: TGCAGCGTTGAAGAAAGCCTGACCGGTCGGGGGACAGCTCTTTTTCGTGTCAATGAGCAGTTCTTC. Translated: CSVEESLTGRGTALFRVNEQFF.

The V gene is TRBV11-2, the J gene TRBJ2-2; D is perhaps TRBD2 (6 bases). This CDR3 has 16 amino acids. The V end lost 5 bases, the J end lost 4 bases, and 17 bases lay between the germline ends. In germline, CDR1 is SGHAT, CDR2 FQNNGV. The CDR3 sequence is CASSPRGGTSTGELFF. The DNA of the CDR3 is TGTGCCAGCAGCCCCCGGGGCGGGACGAGCACCGGGGAGCTGTTTTTT. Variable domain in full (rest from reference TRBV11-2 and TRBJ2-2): EAGVAQSPRYKIIEKRQSVAFWCNPISGHATLYWYQQILGQGPKLLIQFQNNGVVDDSQLPKDRFSAERLKGVDSTLKIQPAKLEDSAVYLCASSPRGGTSTGELFFGEGSRLTVL.

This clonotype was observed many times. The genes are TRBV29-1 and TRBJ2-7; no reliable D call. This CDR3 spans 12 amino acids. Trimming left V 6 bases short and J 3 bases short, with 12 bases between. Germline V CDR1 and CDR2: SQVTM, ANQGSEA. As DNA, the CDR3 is TGCAGCGTCGGAATGGGTAGCTACGAGCAGTACTTC. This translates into CSVGMGSYEQYF.

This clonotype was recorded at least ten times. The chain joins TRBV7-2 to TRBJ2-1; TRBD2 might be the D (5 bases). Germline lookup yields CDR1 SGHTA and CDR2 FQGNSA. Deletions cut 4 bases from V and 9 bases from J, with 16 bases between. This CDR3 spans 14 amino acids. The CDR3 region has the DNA TGTGCCAGCAGCTCAGCGGTCCAGATGGGTGAGCAGTTCTTC. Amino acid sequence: CASSSAVQMGEQFF.

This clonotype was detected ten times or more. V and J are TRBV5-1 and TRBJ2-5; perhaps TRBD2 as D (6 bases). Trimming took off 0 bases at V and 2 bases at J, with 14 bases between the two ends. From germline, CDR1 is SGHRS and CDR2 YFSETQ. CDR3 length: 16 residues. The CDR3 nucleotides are TGCGCCAGCAGCTTGGCGTTCGGAGGGGCACAAGAGACCCAGTACTTC. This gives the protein CASSLAFGGAQETQYF.

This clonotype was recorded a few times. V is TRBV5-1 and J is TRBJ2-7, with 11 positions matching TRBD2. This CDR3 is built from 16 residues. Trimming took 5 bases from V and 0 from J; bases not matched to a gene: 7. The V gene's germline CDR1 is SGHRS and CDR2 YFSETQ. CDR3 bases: TGCGCCAGCAGGAGCGGGACTAGCGGCCTCTCCTACGAGCAGTACTTC. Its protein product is CASRSGTSGLSYEQYF.

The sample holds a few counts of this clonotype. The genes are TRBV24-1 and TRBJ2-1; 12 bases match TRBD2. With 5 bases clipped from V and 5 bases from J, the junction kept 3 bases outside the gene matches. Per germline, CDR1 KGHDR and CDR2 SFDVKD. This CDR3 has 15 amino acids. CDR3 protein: CATSVRTSGNNEQFF. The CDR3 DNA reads TGTGCCACCAGTGTCCGGACTAGCGGGAACAATGAGCAGTTCTTC.

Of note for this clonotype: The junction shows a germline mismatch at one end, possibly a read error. This chain's CDR3 is CGSSASYYEQYF. The DNA for the CDR3 is TGTGGCAGCAGTGCTAGTTACTACGAGCAGTACTTC. The chain employs TRBV28 and TRBJ2-7; D is ambiguous. CDR1 and CDR2 from the germline V gene are MDHEN and SYDVKM. This CDR3 has 12 residues.